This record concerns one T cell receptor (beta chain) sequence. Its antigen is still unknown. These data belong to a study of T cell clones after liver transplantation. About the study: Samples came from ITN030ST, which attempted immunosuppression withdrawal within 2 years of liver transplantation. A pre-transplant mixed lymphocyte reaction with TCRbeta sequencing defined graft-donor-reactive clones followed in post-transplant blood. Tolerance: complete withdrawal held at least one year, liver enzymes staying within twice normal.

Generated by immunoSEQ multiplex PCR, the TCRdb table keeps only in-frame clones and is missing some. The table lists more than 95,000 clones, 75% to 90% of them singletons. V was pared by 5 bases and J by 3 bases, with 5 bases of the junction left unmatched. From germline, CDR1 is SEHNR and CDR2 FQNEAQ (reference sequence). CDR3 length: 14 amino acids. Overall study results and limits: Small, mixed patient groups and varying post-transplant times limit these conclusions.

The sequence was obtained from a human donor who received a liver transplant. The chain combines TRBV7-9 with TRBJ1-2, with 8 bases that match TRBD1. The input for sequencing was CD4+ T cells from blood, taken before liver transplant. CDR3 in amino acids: CASSHVQGDYGYTF. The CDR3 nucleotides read TGTGCCAGCAGCCACGTACAGGGGGACTATGGCTACACCTTC.